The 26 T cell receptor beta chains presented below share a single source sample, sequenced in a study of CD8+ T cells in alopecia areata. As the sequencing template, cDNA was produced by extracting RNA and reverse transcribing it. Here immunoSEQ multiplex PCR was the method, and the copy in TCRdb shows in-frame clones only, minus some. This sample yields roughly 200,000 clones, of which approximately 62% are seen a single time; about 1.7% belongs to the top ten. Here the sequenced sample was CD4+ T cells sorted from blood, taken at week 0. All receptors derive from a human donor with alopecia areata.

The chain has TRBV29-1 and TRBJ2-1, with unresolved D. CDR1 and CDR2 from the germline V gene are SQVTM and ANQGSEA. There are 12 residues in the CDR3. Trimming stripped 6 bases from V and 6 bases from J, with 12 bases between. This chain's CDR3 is CSVTDGVNEQFF. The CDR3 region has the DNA TGCAGCGTAACCGATGGGGTCAATGAGCAGTTCTTC.

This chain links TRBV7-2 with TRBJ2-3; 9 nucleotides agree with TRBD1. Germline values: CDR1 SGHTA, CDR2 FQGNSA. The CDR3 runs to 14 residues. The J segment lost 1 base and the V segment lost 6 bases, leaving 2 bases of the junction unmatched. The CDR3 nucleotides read TGTGCCAGCAGGAGGACAGGGGGCACAGATACGCAGTATTTT. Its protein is CASRRTGGTDTQYF.

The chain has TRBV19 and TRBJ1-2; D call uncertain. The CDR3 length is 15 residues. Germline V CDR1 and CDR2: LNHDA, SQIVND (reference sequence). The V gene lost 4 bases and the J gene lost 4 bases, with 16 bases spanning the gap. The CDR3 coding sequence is TGTGCCAGTAGTACCCCCAGAGGCATCGGCTATGGCTACACCTTC. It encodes CASSTPRGIGYGYTF.

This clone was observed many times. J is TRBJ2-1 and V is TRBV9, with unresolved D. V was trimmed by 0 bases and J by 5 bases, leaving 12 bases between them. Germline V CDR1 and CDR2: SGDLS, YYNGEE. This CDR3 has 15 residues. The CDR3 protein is CASSVAAAANNEQFF. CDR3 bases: TGTGCCAGCAGCGTAGCGGCAGCAGCCAACAATGAGCAGTTCTTC.

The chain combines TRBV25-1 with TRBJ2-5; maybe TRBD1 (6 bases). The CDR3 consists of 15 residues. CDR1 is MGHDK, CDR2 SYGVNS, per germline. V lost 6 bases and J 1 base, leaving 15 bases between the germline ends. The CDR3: CASRSQGLGQETQYF. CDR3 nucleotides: TGTGCCAGCAGATCACAGGGCCTAGGCCAAGAGACCCAGTACTTC.

CDR3 bases: TGTGCCAGCAGTAACCTTGGGACAGATGGCTACACCTTC. Its translation: CASSNLGTDGYTF. The chain is built from TRBV2 and TRBJ1-2; TRBD1 matches at 7 bases. Looked up from germline, CDR1 is SNHLY and CDR2 is FYNNEI. The junction had 6 bases not matched to a gene; V was cut back by 5 bases and J by 6 bases. The CDR3 covers 13 residues.

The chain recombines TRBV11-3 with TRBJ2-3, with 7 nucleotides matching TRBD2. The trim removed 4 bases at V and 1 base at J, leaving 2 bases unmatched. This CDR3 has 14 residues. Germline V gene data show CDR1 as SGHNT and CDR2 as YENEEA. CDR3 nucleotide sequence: TGTGCCAGCAGCTCCAGCGGGGGCACAGATACGCAGTATTTT. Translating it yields CASSSSGGTDTQYF.

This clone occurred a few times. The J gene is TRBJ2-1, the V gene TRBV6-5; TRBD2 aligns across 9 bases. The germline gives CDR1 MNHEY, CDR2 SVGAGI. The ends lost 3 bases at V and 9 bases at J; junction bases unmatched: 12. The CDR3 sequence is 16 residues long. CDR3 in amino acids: CASSYIVSGGLSEQFF. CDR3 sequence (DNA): TGTGCCAGCAGTTATATAGTCAGCGGGGGGCTCTCTGAGCAGTTCTTC.

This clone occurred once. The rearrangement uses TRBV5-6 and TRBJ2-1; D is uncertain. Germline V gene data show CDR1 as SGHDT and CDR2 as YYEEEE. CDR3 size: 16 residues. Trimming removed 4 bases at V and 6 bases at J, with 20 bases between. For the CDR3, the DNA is TGTGCCAGCAGCCGGTGGGTTGGCCTAGGTGTCAATGAGCAGTTCTTC. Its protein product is CASSRWVGLGVNEQFF.

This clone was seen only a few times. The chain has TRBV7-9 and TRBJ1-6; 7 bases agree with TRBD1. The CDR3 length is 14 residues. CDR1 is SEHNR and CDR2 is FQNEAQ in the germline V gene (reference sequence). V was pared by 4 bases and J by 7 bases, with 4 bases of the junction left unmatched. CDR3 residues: CASSSGTVNSPLHF. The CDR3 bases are TGTGCCAGCAGCTCTGGGACAGTGAATTCACCCCTCCACTTT.

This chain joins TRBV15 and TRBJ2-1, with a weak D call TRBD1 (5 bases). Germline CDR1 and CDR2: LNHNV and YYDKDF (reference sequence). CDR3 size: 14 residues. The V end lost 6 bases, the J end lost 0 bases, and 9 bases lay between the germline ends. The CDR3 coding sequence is TGTGCCACCAGTAAGACAGTCTCCTACAATGAGCAGTTCTTC. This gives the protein CATSKTVSYNEQFF.

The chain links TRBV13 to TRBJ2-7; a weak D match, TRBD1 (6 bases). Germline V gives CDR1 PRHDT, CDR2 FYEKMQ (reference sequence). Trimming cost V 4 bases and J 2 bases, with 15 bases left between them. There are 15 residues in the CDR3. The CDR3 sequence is CASSSNPDRTYEQYF. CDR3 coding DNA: TGTGCCAGCAGCTCAAACCCCGACAGGACCTACGAGCAGTACTTC.

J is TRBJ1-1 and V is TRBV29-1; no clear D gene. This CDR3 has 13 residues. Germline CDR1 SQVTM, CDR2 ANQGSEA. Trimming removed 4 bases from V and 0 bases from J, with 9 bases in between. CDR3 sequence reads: CSVARLLNTEAFF. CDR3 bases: TGCAGCGTTGCCCGACTACTGAACACTGAAGCTTTCTTT.

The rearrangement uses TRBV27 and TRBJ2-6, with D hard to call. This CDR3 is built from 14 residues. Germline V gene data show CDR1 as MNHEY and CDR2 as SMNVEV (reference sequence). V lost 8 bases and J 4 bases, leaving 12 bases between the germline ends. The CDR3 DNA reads TGTGCCAGCCGGCAAATGATCGGGGCCAACGTCCTGACTTTC. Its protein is CASRQMIGANVLTF. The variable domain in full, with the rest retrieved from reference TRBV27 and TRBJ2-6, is EAQVTQNPRYLITVTGKKLTVTCSQNMNHEYMSWYRQDPGLGLRQIYYSMNVEVTDKGDVPEGYKVSRKEKRNFPLILESPSPNQTSLYFCASRQMIGANVLTFGAGSRLTVL.

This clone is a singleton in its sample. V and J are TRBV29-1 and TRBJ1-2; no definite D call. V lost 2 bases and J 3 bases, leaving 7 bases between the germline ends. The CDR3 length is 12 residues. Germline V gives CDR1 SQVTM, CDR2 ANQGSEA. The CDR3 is CSVEQVHYGYTF. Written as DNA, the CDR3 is TGCAGCGTTGAACAAGTACACTATGGCTACACCTTC.

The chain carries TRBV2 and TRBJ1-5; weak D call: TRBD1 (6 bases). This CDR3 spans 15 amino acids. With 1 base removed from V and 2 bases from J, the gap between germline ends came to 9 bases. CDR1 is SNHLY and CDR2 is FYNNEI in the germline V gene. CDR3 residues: CASSEEGVGNQPQHF. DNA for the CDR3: TGTGCCAGCAGTGAAGAGGGGGTTGGCAATCAGCCCCAGCATTTT.

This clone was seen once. The CDR3 DNA reads TGTGCCAGCAGCTACCAGGGCGGGGGAAACACCATATATTTT. Residues: CASSYQGGGNTIYF. The chain couples TRBV5-4 to TRBJ1-3, with TRBD1 as a possible D gene (5 bases). Trimming removed 3 bases from V and 4 bases from J, with 11 bases in between. Germline V gene lookup returns CDR1 SGHNT and CDR2 YYREEE (reference sequence). The CDR3 runs to 14 residues. The full variable domain, completed using reference TRBV5-4 and TRBJ1-3, is ETGVTQSPTHLIKTRGQQVTLRCSSQSGHNTVSWYQQALGQGPQFIFQYYREEENGRGNFPPRFSGLQFPNYSSELNVNALELDDSALYLCASSYQGGGNTIYFGEGSWLTVV.

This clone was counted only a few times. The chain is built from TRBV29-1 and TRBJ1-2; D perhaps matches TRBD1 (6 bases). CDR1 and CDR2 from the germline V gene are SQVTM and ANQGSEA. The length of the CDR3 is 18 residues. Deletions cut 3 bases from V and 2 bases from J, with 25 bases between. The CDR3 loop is CSVDAPVKTGLKNYGYTF. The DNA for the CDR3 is TGCAGCGTTGACGCCCCCGTTAAGACAGGATTGAAAAACTATGGCTACACCTTC.

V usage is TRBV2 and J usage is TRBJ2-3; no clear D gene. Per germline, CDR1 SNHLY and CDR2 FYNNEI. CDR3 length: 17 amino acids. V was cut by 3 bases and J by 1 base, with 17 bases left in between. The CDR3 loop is CASSDLKIAIGTDTQYF. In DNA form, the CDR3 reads TGTGCCAGCAGTGACCTTAAAATAGCAATCGGCACAGATACGCAGTATTTT. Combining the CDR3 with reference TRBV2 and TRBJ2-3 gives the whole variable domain EPEVTQTPSHQVTQMGQEVILRCVPISNHLYFYWYRQILGQKVEFLVSFYNNEISEKSEIFDDQFSVERPDGSNFTLKIRSTKLEDSAMYFCASSDLKIAIGTDTQYFGPGTRLTVL.

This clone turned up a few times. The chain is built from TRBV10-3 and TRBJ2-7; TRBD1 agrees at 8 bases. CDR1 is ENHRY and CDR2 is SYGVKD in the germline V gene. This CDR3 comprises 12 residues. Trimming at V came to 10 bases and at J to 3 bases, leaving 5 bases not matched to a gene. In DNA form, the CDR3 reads TGTGCCACCCTTGACAGGGGCTACGAGCAGTACTTC. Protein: CATLDRGYEQYF.

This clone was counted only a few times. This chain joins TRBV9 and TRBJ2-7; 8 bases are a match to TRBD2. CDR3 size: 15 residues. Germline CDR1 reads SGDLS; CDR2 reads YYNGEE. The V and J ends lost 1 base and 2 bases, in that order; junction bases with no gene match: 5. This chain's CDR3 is CASSVRAGVPYEQYF. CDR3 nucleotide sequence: TGTGCCAGCAGCGTACGAGCGGGGGTGCCCTACGAGCAGTACTTC. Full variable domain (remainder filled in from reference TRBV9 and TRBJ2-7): DSGVTQTPKHLITATGQRVTLRCSPRSGDLSVYWYQQSLDQGLQFLIQYYNGEERAKGNILERFSAQQFPDLHSELNLSSLELGDSALYFCASSVRAGVPYEQYFGPGTRLTVT.

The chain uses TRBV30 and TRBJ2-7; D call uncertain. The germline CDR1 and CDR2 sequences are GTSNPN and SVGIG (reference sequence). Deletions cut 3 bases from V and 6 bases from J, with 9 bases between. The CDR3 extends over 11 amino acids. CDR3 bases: TGTGCCTGGAGCGTCTGGGGCGAGCAGTACTTC. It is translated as CAWSVWGEQYF. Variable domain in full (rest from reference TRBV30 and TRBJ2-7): SQTIHQWPATLVQPVGSPLSLECTVEGTSNPNLYWYRQAAGRGLQLLFYSVGIGQISSEVPQNLSASRPQDRQFILSSKKLLLSDSGFYLCAWSVWGEQYFGPGTRLTVT.

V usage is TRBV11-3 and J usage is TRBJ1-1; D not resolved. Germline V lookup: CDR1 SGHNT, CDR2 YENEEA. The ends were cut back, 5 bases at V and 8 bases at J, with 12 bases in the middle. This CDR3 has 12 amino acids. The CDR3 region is CASSLGRGEAFF. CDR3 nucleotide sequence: TGTGCCAGCAGCCTGGGCCGAGGCGAAGCTTTCTTT.

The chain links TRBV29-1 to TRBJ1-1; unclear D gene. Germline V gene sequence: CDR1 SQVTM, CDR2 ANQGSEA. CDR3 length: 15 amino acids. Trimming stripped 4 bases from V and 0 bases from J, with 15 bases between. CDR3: CSVGARADMNTEAFF. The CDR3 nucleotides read TGCAGCGTTGGGGCTAGGGCAGACATGAACACTGAAGCTTTCTTT.

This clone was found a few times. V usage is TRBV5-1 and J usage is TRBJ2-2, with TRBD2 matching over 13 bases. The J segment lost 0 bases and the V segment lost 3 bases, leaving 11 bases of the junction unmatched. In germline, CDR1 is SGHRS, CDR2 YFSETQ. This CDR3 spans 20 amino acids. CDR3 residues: CASSSGLAGAASTNTGELFF. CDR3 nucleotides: TGCGCCAGCAGCTCTGGACTAGCGGGGGCCGCCTCTACGAACACCGGGGAGCTGTTTTTT.

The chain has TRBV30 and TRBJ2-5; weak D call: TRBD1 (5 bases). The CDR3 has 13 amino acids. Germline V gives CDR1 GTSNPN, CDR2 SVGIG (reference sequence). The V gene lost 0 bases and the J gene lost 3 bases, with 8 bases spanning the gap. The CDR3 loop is CAWSVGVKETQYF. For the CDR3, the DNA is TGTGCCTGGAGTGTAGGGGTGAAAGAGACCCAGTACTTC. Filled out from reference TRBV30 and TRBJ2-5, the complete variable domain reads SQTIHQWPATLVQPVGSPLSLECTVEGTSNPNLYWYRQAAGRGLQLLFYSVGIGQISSEVPQNLSASRPQDRQFILSSKKLLLSDSGFYLCAWSVGVKETQYFGPGTRLLVL.